The source of this T cell receptor beta chain is a study of blood T cell repertoires in COVID-19. Study context: Samples came from the United States, Italy and Spain, spanning acute and convalescent COVID-19. The cDNA or gDNA used as material had been derived from T cells, B-cell-depleted T cells, or PBMCs.

Authors' methods: Estimation of nucleated cell counts was performed using reference gene primer amplification. Sequencing was performed with immunoSEQ multiplex PCR; in TCRdb, only in-frame clones are kept and a portion is missing. V and J calls plus clone size are reproduced from that table; the DNA served to infer D and trimming. The sample has under 300,000 clones, 80% to 90% seen once. CDR3 size: 17 residues. Germline V gene lookup returns CDR1 SEHNR and CDR2 FQNEAQ (reference sequence). Trimming took 4 bases from V and 3 from J; bases not matched to a gene: 14. The chain employs TRBV7-9 and TRBJ2-7; TRBD2 aligns across 8 bases. What was sequenced was peripheral blood. This receptor was obtained from a man in his forties who had recovered from COVID-19. For the CDR3, the DNA is TGTGCCAGCAGCTCAACCGGGAGGGAGAAGGGGTTCTACGAGCAGTACTTC. Its protein product is CASSSTGREKGFYEQYF.